The clone carrying this T cell receptor beta chain was recorded only once. Its cognate antigen is unknown. This sample was included in a study of blood T cells in healthy people across ages. Trimming took off 7 bases at V and 5 bases at J, with 21 bases between the two ends. The CDR3 contains 17 residues. The germline V gene encodes CDR1 SGHTA and CDR2 FQGTGA. Study results and caveats: Both naive CD4+ cell counts and diversity were greater in long-lived donors than in aged donors. Age brought a roughly linear fall in TCR beta diversity measured per million T cells. Considered underestimates were the diversity estimates obtained from one million T cells.

Then a second PCR, running about 6 to 12 cycles, was carried out with a sample-barcoded 5' primer and a J-beta primer mix. One entry per CDR3 protein results from TCRdb running MiXCR on the 5' RACE reads. The sample lists some 1,800,000 distinct CDR3 sequences; about two fifths were seen once. The sample providers were healthy Caucasian people from Russia, aged roughly 6 to 95. This receptor was identified in a human donor in good health. The material sequenced was blood. The rearrangement links TRBV7-3 to TRBJ1-6, with TRBD1 as a possible D gene (5 bases). The CDR3 loop reads CASIVEMGRVNNSPLHF. In nucleotides, the CDR3 is TGTGCCAGCATCGTTGAAATGGGCAGGGTGAATAATTCACCCCTCCACTTT.